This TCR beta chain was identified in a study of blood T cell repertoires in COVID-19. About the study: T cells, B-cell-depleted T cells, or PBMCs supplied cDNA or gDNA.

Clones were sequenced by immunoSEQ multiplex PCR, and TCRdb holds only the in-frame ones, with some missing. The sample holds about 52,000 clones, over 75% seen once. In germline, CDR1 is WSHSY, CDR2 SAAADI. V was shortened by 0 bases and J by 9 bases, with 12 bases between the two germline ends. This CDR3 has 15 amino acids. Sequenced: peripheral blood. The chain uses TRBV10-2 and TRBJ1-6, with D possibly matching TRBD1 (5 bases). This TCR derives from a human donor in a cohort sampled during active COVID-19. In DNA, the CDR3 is TGCGCCAGCAGTGAGTCGCGGGGCCGAATTTCACCCCTCCACTTT. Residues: CASSESRGRISPLHF.